The sample holds many counts of the clone carrying this T cell receptor (beta chain). Its target is unknown. Germline values: CDR1 LGHDT, CDR2 YNNKEL (reference sequence). The CDR3 has 15 residues. V lost 4 bases and J 4 bases, leaving 16 bases between the germline ends. This sample is part of a study of metastatic and nonmetastatic thyroid tumors. TCRdb reprocessed the PCR reads using MiXCR. The sample contains approximately 16,000 clones, under 15% of which appear only once. Each patient went into thyroid surgery without having received any treatment. Overall study results and limits: As reported, TCR beta diversity in blood and tumor was significantly higher in malignant thyroid tumors than in benign nodules.

Sequencing was performed on tumor tissue. The receptor was derived from a female donor with papillary thyroid cancer or a benign thyroid nodule (not recorded which). Some clones in this sample may be carry-over from other donors' samples. The V and J genes are TRBV3-1 and TRBJ1-2; D is ambiguous. The CDR3 DNA reads as TGTGCCAGCAGCCTTTCCGCTGGTCTAGGCTATGGCTACACCTTC. Translation: CASSLSAGLGYGYTF.